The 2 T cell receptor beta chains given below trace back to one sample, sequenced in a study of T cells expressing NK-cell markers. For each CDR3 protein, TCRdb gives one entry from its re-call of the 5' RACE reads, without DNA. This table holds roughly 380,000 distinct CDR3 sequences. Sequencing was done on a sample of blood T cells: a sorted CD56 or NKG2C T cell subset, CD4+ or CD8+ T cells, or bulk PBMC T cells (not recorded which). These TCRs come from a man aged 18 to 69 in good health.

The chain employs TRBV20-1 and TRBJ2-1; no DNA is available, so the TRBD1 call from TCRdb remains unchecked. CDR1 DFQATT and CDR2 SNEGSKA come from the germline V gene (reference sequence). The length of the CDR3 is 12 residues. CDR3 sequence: CSASGGLDEQFF.

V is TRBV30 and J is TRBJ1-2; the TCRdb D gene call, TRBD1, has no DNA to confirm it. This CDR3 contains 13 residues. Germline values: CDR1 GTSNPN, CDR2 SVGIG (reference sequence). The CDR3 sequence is CAWSAGHPYGYTF.